This T cell receptor beta chain was identified in a study of CD8 T cells in ankylosing spondylitis. General study findings and limits: Characteristic of ankylosing spondylitis blood, it appeared, was a TCR beta motif comprising about 8 highly homologous variants. Disease-linked clones reportedly concentrated significantly in matched ankylosing spondylitis synovial fluid. A CD8+ phenotype characterized the disease-linked clones, which were relatively rare in peripheral blood.

There are a few counts of this clonotype. The target antigen is unknown. Researchers built TCR beta libraries using quantitative 5'-RACE with molecular barcodes. In TCRdb, the 5' RACE reads were re-called with MiXCR into one record per CDR3 protein. The sample includes about 250,000 distinct CDR3 sequences, 30% to 40% seen only once; the top ten take approximately 4.4%. This TCR came from a male donor with ankylosing spondylitis or in good health (not recorded which). The sequenced sample consisted of blood, either unsorted or a sorted T cell fraction (not recorded which).

CDR3 amino acids: CASSQDRASSSYNSPLHF. Here the CDR3 DNA reads TGTGCCAGCAGCCAAGATCGGGCGTCTAGCTCCTATAATTCACCCCTCCACTTT. The chain combines TRBV4-2 with TRBJ1-6; no clear D. Looked up from germline, CDR1 is LGHNA and CDR2 is YNFKEQ. CDR3 size: 18 residues. Trimming stripped 0 bases from V and 0 bases from J, with 12 bases between.